This T cell receptor beta chain comes out of a study of blood T cells in healthy people across ages. This clonotype was seen only once. Germline V CDR1 and CDR2: MNHNY, SVGAGI (reference sequence). The CDR3 runs 16 residues. Unmatched junction bases numbered 3, after V lost 0 bases and J lost 3 bases. Through a sample-barcoded 5' primer and a J-beta primer mix, a second PCR was run for roughly 7 to 12 cycles. Samples each returned at least 3 million CDR3-containing paired-end reads. TCRdb fed the 5' RACE reads into MiXCR, producing one record per CDR3 protein. The profile shows hundreds of thousands of distinct CDR3 sequences, around 42% of them singletons.

This TCR derives from a man aged 55 to 70 in good health. The chain employs TRBV6-6 and TRBJ2-7, with 12 bases aligning to TRBD2. Sequencing was done on a sample of blood. The CDR3 DNA reads TGTGCCAGCAGTTACTCGATACTAGCGGGAGGCTACGAGCAGTACTTC. Translation: CASSYSILAGGYEQYF.